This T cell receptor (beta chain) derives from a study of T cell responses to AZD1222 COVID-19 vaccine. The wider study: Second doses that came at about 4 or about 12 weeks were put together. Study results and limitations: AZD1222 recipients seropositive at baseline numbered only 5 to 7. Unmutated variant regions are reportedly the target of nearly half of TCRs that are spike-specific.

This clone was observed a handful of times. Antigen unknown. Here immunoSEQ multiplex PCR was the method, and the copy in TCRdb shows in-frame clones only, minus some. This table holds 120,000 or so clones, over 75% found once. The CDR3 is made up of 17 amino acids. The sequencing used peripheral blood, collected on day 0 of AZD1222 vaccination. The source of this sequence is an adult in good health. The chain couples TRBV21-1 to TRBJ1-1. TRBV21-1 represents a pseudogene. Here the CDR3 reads CASSKEGEGTVNTEAFF. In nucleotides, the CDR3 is TGTGCCAGCAGCAAAGAAGGTGAGGGGACGGTGAACACTGAAGCTTTCTTT.